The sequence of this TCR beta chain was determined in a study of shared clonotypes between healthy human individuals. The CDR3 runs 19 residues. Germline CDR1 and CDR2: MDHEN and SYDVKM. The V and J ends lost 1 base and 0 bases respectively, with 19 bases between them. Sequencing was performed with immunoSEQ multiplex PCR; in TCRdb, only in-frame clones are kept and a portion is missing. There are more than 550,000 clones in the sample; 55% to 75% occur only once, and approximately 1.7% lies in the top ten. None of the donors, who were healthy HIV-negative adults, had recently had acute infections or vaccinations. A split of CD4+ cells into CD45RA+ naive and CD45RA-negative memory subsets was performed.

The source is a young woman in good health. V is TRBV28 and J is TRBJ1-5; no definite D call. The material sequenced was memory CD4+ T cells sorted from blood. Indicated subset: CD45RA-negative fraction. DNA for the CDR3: TGTGCCAGCAGTTTATATGGTCGGGCAGGCGCCCATAGCAATCAGCCCCAGCATTTT. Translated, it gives CASSLYGRAGAHSNQPQHF.